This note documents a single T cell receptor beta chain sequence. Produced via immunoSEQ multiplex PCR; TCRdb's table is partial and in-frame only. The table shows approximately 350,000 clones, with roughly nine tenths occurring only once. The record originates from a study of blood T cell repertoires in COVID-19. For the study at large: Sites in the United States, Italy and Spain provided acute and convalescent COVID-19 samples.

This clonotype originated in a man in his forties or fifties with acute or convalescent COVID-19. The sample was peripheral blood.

The CDR3 loop reads CASRALGGPSYEQYF. CDR3 DNA: TGTGCCAGCAGGGCCCTCGGGGGACCGTCCTACGAGCAGTACTTC. This chain links TRBV13 with TRBJ2-7; weak D call: TRBD2 (6 bases). The CDR3 is 15 residues long. V shed 6 bases and J shed 1 base, with 16 bases lying between them. CDR1 is PRHDT and CDR2 is FYEKMQ in the germline V gene (reference sequence). Full variable domain (rest looked up from reference TRBV13 and TRBJ2-7): AAGVIQSPRHLIKEKRETATLKCYPIPRHDTVYWYQQGPGQDPQFLISFYEKMQSDKGSIPDRFSAQQFSDYHSELNMSSLELGDSALYFCASRALGGPSYEQYFGPGTRLTVT.